This T cell receptor beta chain was identified in a study of cytomegalovirus exposure and HLA in healthy donors. Study-wide results and limits: An analysis that was carried out later associated 15,000 to 20,000 TCR beta sequences with HLA alleles at 0.05 false discovery rate.

The V and J ends lost 1 base and 4 bases respectively, with 15 bases between them. This CDR3 is 16 amino acids long. Germline CDR1 and CDR2: MGHDK and SYGVNS. This clone was detected only a few times. The antigen is unknown. Amplification used 60 Vbeta primers and 13 Jbeta primers. Sequencing used immunoSEQ multiplex PCR; TCRdb keeps in-frame clones, though not all of them. The table lists around 150,000 clones, roughly three quarters of them singletons. Material: PBMCs. The receptor was isolated from a man aged 25-40 years in good health and CMV-seronegative. V is TRBV25-1 and J is TRBJ2-3, with D maybe TRBD2 (6 bases). The CDR3 DNA reads as TGTGCCAGCAGTGAATCAACGGGAGTTACCGCAGATACGCAGTATTTT. Translating it yields CASSESTGVTADTQYF. Combining the CDR3 with reference TRBV25-1 and TRBJ2-3 gives the whole variable domain EADIYQTPRYLVIGTGKKITLECSQTMGHDKMYWYQQDPGMELHLIHYSYGVNSTEKGDLSSESTVSRIRTEHFPLTLESARPSHTSQYLCASSESTGVTADTQYFGPGTRLTVL.